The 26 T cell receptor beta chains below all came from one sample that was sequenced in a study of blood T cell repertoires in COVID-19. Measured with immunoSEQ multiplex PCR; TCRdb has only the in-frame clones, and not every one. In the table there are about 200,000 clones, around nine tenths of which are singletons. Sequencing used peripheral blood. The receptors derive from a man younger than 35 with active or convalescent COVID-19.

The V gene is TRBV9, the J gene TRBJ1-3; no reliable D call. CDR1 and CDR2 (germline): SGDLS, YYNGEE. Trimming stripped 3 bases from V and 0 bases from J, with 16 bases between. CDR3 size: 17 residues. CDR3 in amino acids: CASSASNTASSGNTIYF. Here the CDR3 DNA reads TGTGCCAGCAGCGCCTCAAATACTGCGAGCTCTGGAAACACCATATATTTT.

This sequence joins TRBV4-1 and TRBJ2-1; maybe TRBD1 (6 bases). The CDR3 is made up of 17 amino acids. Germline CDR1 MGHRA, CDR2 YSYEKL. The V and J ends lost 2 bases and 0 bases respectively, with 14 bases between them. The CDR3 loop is CASSQKKGGNSYNEQFF. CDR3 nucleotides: TGCGCCAGCAGCCAAAAAAAAGGGGGTAACTCCTACAATGAGCAGTTCTTC.

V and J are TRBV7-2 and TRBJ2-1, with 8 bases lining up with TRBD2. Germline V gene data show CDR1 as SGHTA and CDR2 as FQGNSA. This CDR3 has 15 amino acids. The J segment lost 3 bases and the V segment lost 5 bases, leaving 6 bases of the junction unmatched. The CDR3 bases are TGTGCCAGCAGCCGGTTGGGGACTAGCTACAATGAGCAGTTCTTC. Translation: CASSRLGTSYNEQFF.

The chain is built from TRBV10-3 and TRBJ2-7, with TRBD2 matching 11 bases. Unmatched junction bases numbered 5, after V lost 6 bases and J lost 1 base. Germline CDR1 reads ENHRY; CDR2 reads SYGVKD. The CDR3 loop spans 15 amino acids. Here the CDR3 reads CAIRTPSGGSYEQYF. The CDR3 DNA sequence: TGTGCCATCAGGACACCTAGCGGGGGGTCCTACGAGCAGTACTTC.

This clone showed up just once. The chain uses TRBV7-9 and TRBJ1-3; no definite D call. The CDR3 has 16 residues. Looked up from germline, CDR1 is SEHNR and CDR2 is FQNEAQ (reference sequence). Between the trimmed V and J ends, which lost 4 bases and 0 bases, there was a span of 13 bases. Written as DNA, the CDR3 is TGTGCCAGCAGCTCATACCCCGGGAGCTCTGGAAACACCATATATTTT. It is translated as CASSSYPGSSGNTIYF.

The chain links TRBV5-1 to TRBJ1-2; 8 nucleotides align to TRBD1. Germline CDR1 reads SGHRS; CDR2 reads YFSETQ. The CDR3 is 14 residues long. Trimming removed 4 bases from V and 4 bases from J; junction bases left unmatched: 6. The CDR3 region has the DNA TGCGCCAGCAGCCTGGACAGGGTCAGCTATGGCTACACCTTC. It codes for CASSLDRVSYGYTF.

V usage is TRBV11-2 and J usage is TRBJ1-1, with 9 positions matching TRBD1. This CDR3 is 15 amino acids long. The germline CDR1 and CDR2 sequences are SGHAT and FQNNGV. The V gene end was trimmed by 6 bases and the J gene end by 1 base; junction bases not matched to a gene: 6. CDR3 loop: CASRTGQGTNTEAFF. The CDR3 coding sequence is TGTGCCAGCAGGACGGGACAGGGAACGAACACTGAAGCTTTCTTT.

CDR3 in amino acids: CASGDLQGRAFF. In DNA form, the CDR3 reads TGTGCCAGCGGTGATTTACAGGGGAGAGCTTTCTTT. The chain employs TRBV27 and TRBJ1-1; 7 bases fit TRBD1. Germline assignment: CDR1 MNHEY and CDR2 SMNVEV (reference sequence). Losses at the gene ends were 8 bases for V and 10 bases for J; bases not matched to a gene: 10. The CDR3 covers 12 residues.

CDR3 nucleotides: TGCGCCAGCAGCCCTACCCTCCTTTCGGGTACGCAGTATTTT. Residues: CASSPTLLSGTQYF. The chain joins TRBV5-1 to TRBJ2-3; no clear D. CDR1 is SGHRS and CDR2 is YFSETQ in the germline V gene. V shed 4 bases and J shed 8 bases, with 17 bases lying between them. The CDR3 has 14 amino acids.

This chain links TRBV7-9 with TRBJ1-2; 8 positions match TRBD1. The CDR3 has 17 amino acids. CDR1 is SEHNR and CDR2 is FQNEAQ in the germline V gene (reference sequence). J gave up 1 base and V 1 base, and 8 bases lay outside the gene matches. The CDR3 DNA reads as TGTGCCAGCAGCTTAGGGTCAGGGGGCTTCAGTAACTATGGCTACACCTTC. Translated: CASSLGSGGFSNYGYTF.

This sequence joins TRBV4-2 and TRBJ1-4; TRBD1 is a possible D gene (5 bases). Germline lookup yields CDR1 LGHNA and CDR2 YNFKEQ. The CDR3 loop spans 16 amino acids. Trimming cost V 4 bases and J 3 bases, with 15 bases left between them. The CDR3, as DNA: TGTGCCAGCAGCCCTAATCTCCGGGGGGCTAATGAAAAACTGTTTTTT. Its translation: CASSPNLRGANEKLFF.

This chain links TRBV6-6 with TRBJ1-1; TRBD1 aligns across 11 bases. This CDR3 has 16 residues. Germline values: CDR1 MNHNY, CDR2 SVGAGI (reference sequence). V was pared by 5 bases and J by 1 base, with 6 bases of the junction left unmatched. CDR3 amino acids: CASSLGTGGENTEAFF. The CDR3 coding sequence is TGTGCCAGCAGTCTCGGGACAGGGGGTGAGAACACTGAAGCTTTCTTT.

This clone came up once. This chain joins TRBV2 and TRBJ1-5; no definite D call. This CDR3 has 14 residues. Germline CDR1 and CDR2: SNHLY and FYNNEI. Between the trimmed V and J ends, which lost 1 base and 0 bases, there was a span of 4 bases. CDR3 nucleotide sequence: TGTGCCAGCAGTGAAGGCGTTAGCAATCAGCCCCAGCATTTT. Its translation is CASSEGVSNQPQHF.

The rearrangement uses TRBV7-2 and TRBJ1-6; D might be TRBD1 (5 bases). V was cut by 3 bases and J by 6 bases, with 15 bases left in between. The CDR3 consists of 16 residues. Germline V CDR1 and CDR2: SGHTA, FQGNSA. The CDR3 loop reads CASSLVGGGTNSPLHF. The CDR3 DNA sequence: TGTGCCAGCAGCTTGGTCGGGGGAGGGACTAATTCACCCCTCCACTTT.

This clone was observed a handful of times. In nucleotides, the CDR3 is TGCGCCAGCAGCCAAGACCTCCAGGGGGATGGGAACACTGAAGCTTTCTTT. It codes for CASSQDLQGDGNTEAFF. This chain connects TRBV4-3 to TRBJ1-1; TRBD1 aligns across 7 bases. Trimming removed 0 bases from V and 1 base from J; junction bases left unmatched: 8. The CDR3 is 17 amino acids. Germline V lookup: CDR1 LGHNA, CDR2 YSLEER.

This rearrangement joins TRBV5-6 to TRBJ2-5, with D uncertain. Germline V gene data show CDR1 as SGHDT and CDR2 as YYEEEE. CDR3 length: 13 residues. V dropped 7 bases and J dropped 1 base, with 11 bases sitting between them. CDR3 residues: CASAARSQETQYF. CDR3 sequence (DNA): TGTGCCAGCGCGGCTAGAAGCCAAGAGACCCAGTACTTC.

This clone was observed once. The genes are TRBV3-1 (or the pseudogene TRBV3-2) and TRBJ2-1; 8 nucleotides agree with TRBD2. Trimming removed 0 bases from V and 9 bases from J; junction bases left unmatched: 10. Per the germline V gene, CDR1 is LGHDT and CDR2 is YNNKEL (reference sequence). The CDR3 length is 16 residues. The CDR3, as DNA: TGTGCCAGCAGCCAAGAGTACGGTAGCGGGGCGATTGAGCAGTTCTTC. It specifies CASSQEYGSGAIEQFF.

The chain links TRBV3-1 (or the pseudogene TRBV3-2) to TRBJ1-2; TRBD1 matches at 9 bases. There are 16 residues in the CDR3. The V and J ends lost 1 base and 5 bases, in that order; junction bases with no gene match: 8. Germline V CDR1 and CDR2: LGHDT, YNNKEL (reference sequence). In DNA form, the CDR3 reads TGTGCCAGCAGCCAAGCGGAAGCCGGGACAGGGTATGGCTACACCTTC. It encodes CASSQAEAGTGYGYTF.

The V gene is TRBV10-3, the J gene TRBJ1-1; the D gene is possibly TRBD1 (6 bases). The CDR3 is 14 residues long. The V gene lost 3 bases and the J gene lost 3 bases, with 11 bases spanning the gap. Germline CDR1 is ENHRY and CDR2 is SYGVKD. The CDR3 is CAISDRGEDTEAFF. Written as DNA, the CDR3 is TGTGCCATCAGTGACAGGGGAGAGGACACTGAAGCTTTCTTT.

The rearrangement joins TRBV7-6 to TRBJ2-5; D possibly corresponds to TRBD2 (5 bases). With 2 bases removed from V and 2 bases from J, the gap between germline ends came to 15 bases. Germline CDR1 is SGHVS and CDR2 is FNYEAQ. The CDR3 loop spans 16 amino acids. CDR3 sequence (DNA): TGTGCCAGCAGCTTACGGTTGGGAAGCGGACAAGAGACCCAGTACTTC. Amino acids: CASSLRLGSGQETQYF.

CDR3: CASSQDFLAGDTLNTGELFF. DNA for the CDR3: TGTGCCAGCAGCCAAGATTTCCTAGCGGGAGACACCTTGAACACCGGGGAGCTGTTTTTT. V is TRBV3-1 (or the pseudogene TRBV3-2) and J is TRBJ2-2; 10 nucleotides line up with TRBD2. With V trimmed by 0 bases and J by 1 base, 11 bases remained unmatched. This CDR3 has 20 amino acids. Germline V gene data show CDR1 as LGHDT and CDR2 as YNNKEL (reference sequence).

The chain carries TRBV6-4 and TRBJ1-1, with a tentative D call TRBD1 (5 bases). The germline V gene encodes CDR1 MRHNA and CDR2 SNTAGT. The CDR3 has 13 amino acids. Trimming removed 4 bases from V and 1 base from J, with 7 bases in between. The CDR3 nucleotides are TGTGCCAGCAGTGCCAGGGCGAACACTGAAGCTTTCTTT. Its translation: CASSARANTEAFF.

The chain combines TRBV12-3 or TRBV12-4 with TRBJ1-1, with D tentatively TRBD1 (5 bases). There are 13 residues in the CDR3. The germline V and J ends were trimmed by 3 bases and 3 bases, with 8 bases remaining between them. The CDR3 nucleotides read TGTGCCAGCAGTTTTGGAGGGGACACTGAAGCTTTCTTT. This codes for CASSFGGDTEAFF.

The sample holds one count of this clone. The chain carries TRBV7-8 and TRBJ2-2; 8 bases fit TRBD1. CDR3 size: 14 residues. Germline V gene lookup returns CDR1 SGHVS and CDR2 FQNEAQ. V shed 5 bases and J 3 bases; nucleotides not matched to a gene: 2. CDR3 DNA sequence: TGTGCCAGCAGCCCGGACAGGGACACCGGGGAGCTGTTTTTT. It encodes CASSPDRDTGELFF.

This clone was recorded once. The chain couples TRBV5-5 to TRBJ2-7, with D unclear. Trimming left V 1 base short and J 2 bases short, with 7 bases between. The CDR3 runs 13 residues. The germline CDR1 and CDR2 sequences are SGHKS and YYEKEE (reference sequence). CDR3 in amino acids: CASSLPVTYEQYF. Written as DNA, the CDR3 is TGTGCCAGCAGCTTGCCGGTTACCTACGAGCAGTACTTC.

This CDR3 is CASSWDTYNYGYTF. In DNA form, the CDR3 reads TGTGCCAGCAGCTGGGACACTTATAACTATGGCTACACCTTC. The rearrangement links TRBV11-2 to TRBJ1-2; a possible D gene is TRBD1 (6 bases). This CDR3 contains 14 residues. Germline V CDR1 and CDR2: SGHAT, FQNNGV. Trimming stripped 4 bases from V and 1 base from J, with 10 bases between. The whole variable domain, filled in from reference TRBV11-2 and TRBJ1-2, reads EAGVAQSPRYKIIEKRQSVAFWCNPISGHATLYWYQQILGQGPKLLIQFQNNGVVDDSQLPKDRFSAERLKGVDSTLKIQPAKLEDSAVYLCASSWDTYNYGYTFGSGTRLTVV.